This is a list of T cell receptor delta chains from one sample in a study of gamma-delta T cells after stem cell transplantation. TCRdb reran clone calling via CATT on the RT-PCR reads. The sample holds 1,000 to 1,500 delta-chain clones, over 1.5% seen once. The sequenced sample consisted of gamma-delta T cells. The origin of the receptors is a human donor. It is not recorded whose cells these are; they may come from a transplant donor. Both conserved end residues are part of each CDR3. D genes are given only for firm matches. Rows give clone size only sometimes, using once, few, many, or a class for an expanded clone.

size	V	J	D	DNA	CDR3
few	TRDV2	TRDJ1	TRDD3	TGTGCCTGTGACACCGTCGGTACTGGGGGATACGCTAGGGGGTACACCGATAAACTCATCTTT	CACDTVGTGGYARGYTDKLIF
few	TRDV2	TRDJ1	.	TGTGCCTGTGACACGTGGGGAGCCACCGATAAACTCATCTTT	CACDTWGATDKLIF
.	TRDV2	TRDJ3	TRDD3	TGTGCCTGTGACACGGGCTACTGGGGGACTTCATCCTCCTGGGACACCCGACAGATGTTTTTC	CACDTGYWGTSSSWDTRQMFF
few	TRDV2	TRDJ1	TRDD3	TGTGCCTGTGACTCCCTATCTCCTGTACTGGGGGATACGGGGGGTAAACTCATCTTT	CACDSLSPVLGDTGGKLIF
large	TRDV2	TRDJ2	.	TGTGCCTGTGACACGATACTGGGACATACGGGGCCGCCTTTGACAGCACAACTCTTCTTT	CACDTILGHTGPPLTAQLFF
.	TRDV2	TRDJ1	TRDD3	TGTGCCTGTGACACCGTTCGGACTGGGGGATACCCCCATCAACTCATCTTT	CACDTVRTGGYPHQLIF
.	TRDV1	TRDJ1	.	TGTGCTCTTGGGGACAGTACCAAGGGGGGGGAGTACACTGATAAACTCATCTTT	CALGDSTKGGEYTDKLIF
large	TRDV2	TRDJ1	TRDD3	TGTGCCTGTGACGCCTGGGGGACGCGCACCGATAAACTCATCTTT	CACDAWGTRTDKLIF
few	TRDV2	TRDJ1	TRDD3	TGTGCCTGTGACTTACTGGGGGATGGGGGTCACGATAAACTCATCTTT	CACDLLGDGGHDKLIF
few	TRDV2	TRDJ1	TRDD3	TGTGCCTGTGATCCGGTTAGAATGGGGGATGCGTACACCGATAAACTCATCTTT	CACDPVRMGDAYTDKLIF
large	TRDV1	TRDJ1	.	TGTGCTCTTGGGGAACGCCTTCTATCCCCCTGGGTCACCGATAAACTCATCTTT	CALGERLLSPWVTDKLIF
few	TRDV2	TRDJ1	TRDD3	TGTGCCTGTGAACAACTGGGGGATAAGGTCCGGTACACCGATAAACTCATCTTT	CACEQLGDKVRYTDKLIF
few	TRDV2	TRDJ1	TRDD3	TGTGCCTTACTGCGGCTGGGGGATCGCACCGATAAACTCATCTTT	CALLRLGDRTDKLIF
hyperexpanded	TRDV2	TRDJ1	TRDD3	TGTGCCTGTGACCCCGTACTGGGGGACTCGAAACTCATCTTT	CACDPVLGDSKLIF
few	TRDV2	TRDJ1	TRDD3	TGTGCCTGTGACAACGTACTGGGGGATACGGGCGCCGATAAACTCATCTTT	CACDNVLGDTGADKLIF
large	TRDV2	TRDJ3	TRDD3	TGTGCCTGTGACGTTCTGGGGGATAGTCGTGGCTCCTGGGACACCCGACAGATGTTTTTC	CACDVLGDSRGSWDTRQMFF
.	TRDV2	TRDJ1	TRDD3	TGTGCCTGTGACAGCATGCTCTACGGGGGTACTGGGGGATCTTCCACCGATAAACTCATCTTT	CACDSMLYGGTGGSSTDKLIF
large	TRDV2	TRDJ1	TRDD3	TGTGCCTGTGACCGACTTTTACTGGGGGATAGCCCTAGGAAGAGACTCATCTTT	CACDRLLLGDSPRKRLIF
.	TRDV2	TRDJ1	TRDD3	TGTGCCTGTGACCCTCTTCCTGGGGGATACTCCACTAACACCGATAAACTCATCTTT	CACDPLPGGYSTNTDKLIF
medium-sized	TRDV2	TRDJ1	.	TGTGCCTGTGACACCGTTGCCCCCAGGGAACATGCCGGTAAACTCATCTTT	CACDTVAPREHAGKLIF
few	TRDV2	TRDJ1	TRDD3	TGTGCCTGTGACACCGTCCGGGGGATACGTGATATGTCCACCGATAAACTCATCTTT	CACDTVRGIRDMSTDKLIF
few	TRDV2	TRDJ1	TRDD3	TGTGCCTGTGACCTACTGGGGGACTCGAAACTCATCTTT	CACDLLGDSKLIF
.	TRDV2	TRDJ1	.	TGTGCCTGCGACACCGCAGAGGCGAAGCACACCGATAAACTCATCTTT	CACDTAEAKHTDKLIF
hyperexpanded	TRDV2	TRDJ3	TRDD3	TGTGCCTGTGACACCGCTGGGGATAGCCCCAGCTCCTGGGACACCCGACAGATGTTTTTC	CACDTAGDSPSSWDTRQMFF
.	TRDV2	TRDJ1	TRDD3	TGTGCCTGTGACCCACTACTGGGGGATACTTACCCCGATAAACTCATCTTT	CACDPLLGDTYPDKLIF
.	TRDV2	TRDJ1	TRDD3	TGTGCCTGTGACACCCTAGCCCGTACTGGGGGCGTTGATACCGATAAACTCATCTTT	CACDTLARTGGVDTDKLIF
hyperexpanded	TRDV2	TRDJ1	TRDD3	TGTGCCTGTGTGGGGATACCAGTACTGGGGGATACGCAATATACCGATAAACTCATCTTT	CACVGIPVLGDTQYTDKLIF
.	TRDV2	TRDJ1	TRDD3	TGTGCCTGTGACACCATTACTGGGGGAAATACCGATAAACTCATCTTT	CACDTITGGNTDKLIF
few	TRDV2	TRDJ1	TRDD3	TGTGCCTGTGACGAGCTGGGGGATACGGGCGCCGATAAACCCATCTTT	CACDELGDTGADKPIF
hyperexpanded	TRDV2	TRDJ1	TRDD3	TGTGCCTGTGACACCGTGGCTGGGGGTCCGAGAACCGATAAACTCATCTTT	CACDTVAGGPRTDKLIF
large	TRDV1	TRDJ1	.	TGTGCTCTTGGGGACAGTACCAAGGGCGGGGAGTACACCGATAAACTCATCTTT	CALGDSTKGGEYTDKLIF
large	TRDV2	TRDJ1	TRDD3	TGTGCCTGTGACAGCATGCTCTACGGGGGTACTGGGGGATACCAGTACACCGATAAACTCATCTTT	CACDSMLYGGTGGYQYTDKLIF
large	TRDV2	TRDJ3	TRDD3	TGTGCCTGTGATTCTGGGGGATACGGATCCTGGGACACCCGACAGATGTTTTTC	CACDSGGYGSWDTRQMFF
few	TRDV2	TRDJ1	TRDD3	TGTGCCTGTGACACCGTACTGGGGCGACAACAAAACGATAAACTCATCTTT	CACDTVLGRQQNDKLIF
hyperexpanded	TRDV1	TRDJ1	TRDD3	TGTGCTCTCCCTACTATTCCTACGTGGACTGGGGGACTCGATAAACTCATCTTT	CALPTIPTWTGGLDKLIF
few	TRDV2	TRDJ1	TRDD3	TGTGCCTGTGACAGGGTGGGGGATCAGAAGTACACCGATAAACTCATCTTT	CACDRVGDQKYTDKLIF
large	TRDV2	TRDJ3	TRDD3	TGTGCCTGTGACACCACCCTTGGGGGATACGCTAGCTCCTGGGACACCCGACAGATGTTTTTC	CACDTTLGGYASSWDTRQMFF
large	TRDV2	TRDJ1	.	TGTGCCTGTGACACCGTCTGGGGACCCTACACCGATAAACTCATCTTT	CACDTVWGPYTDKLIF